Listed below are T cell receptor beta chains from one sample, sequenced in a study of blood T cell repertoires in COVID-19. Sequencing used immunoSEQ multiplex PCR; TCRdb keeps in-frame clones, though not all of them. The sample lists under 75,000 clones; 88% were seen once. Sequencing was carried out using peripheral blood. These receptors came from a man aged 45-60 years with active COVID-19. CDR3s include the opening cysteine and the closing phenylalanine or tryptophan. D genes are given only for firm matches. Not every row has a clone size; where given, it reads once, few, many or a size class.

V gene: TRBV30; J gene: TRBJ1-5; clone size: once; D gene: .; CDR3 DNA: TGTGCCTGGAGTGTAAACGACTTTAATCAGCCCCAGCATTTT; CDR3 protein: CAWSVNDFNQPQHF
V gene: TRBV6-5; J gene: TRBJ2-7; clone size: .; D gene: TRBD1; CDR3 DNA: TGTGCCAGCGACAGGGGCTCCTACGAGCAGTACTTC; CDR3 protein: CASDRGSYEQYF
V gene: TRBV18; J gene: TRBJ2-3; clone size: .; D gene: TRBD2; CDR3 DNA: TGTGCCAGCTCACCAAGTGGACTAGCGGTAGATACGCAGTATTTT; CDR3 protein: CASSPSGLAVDTQYF
V gene: TRBV3-1/TRBV3-2; J gene: TRBJ1-2; clone size: .; D gene: .; CDR3 DNA: TGTGCCAGCAGCCATAGTATTTTAAGTAAAGATGGCTACACCTTC; CDR3 protein: CASSHSILSKDGYTF
V gene: TRBV2; J gene: TRBJ1-2; clone size: few; D gene: TRBD1; CDR3 DNA: TGTGCCAGCGTTAGGACAGGATCCAGTGGCTACACCTTC; CDR3 protein: CASVRTGSSGYTF
V gene: TRBV11-2; J gene: TRBJ2-7; clone size: .; D gene: .; CDR3 DNA: TGTGCCAGCAGCTTACTTCACACCTACGAGCAGTACTTC; CDR3 protein: CASSLLHTYEQYF
V gene: TRBV7-8; J gene: TRBJ2-7; clone size: .; D gene: .; CDR3 DNA: TGTGCCAGCAGCTTAGGCGGGTTGTCCTACGAGCAGTACTTC; CDR3 protein: CASSLGGLSYEQYF
V gene: TRBV10-2; J gene: TRBJ1-3; clone size: .; D gene: TRBD1; CDR3 DNA: TGCGCCAGCTGGGACAGGTACTCTGGAAACACCATATATTTT; CDR3 protein: CASWDRYSGNTIYF
V gene: TRBV6-6; J gene: TRBJ1-1; clone size: .; D gene: .; CDR3 DNA: TGTGCCAGCAGTCCAGACACTGAAGCTTTCTTT; CDR3 protein: CASSPDTEAFF
V gene: TRBV7-9; J gene: TRBJ1-1; clone size: .; D gene: .; CDR3 DNA: TGTGCCAGCAGCTTCCGGCCGGGTTTAAACACTGAAGCTTTCTTT; CDR3 protein: CASSFRPGLNTEAFF
V gene: TRBV4-1; J gene: TRBJ2-5; clone size: .; D gene: TRBD2; CDR3 DNA: TGCGCCAGCAGCCTCCTCAGCGGGGGGGCGGGTAGGGAGACCCAGTACTTC; CDR3 protein: CASSLLSGGAGRETQYF
V gene: TRBV25-1; J gene: TRBJ1-2; clone size: .; D gene: .; CDR3 DNA: TGTGCCAGCGCCGCCCCGGGAGACTATGGCTACACCTTC; CDR3 protein: CASAAPGDYGYTF
V gene: TRBV27; J gene: TRBJ1-2; clone size: .; D gene: TRBD1; CDR3 DNA: TGTGCCAGCAGTTCCGACAGGGGAGGAGGCTATGGCTACACCTTC; CDR3 protein: CASSSDRGGGYGYTF
V gene: TRBV5-8; J gene: TRBJ2-1; clone size: .; D gene: TRBD2; CDR3 DNA: TGTGCCGGGGAGAGCGGGGGGGCCCTTGTAAATGAGCAGTTCTTC; CDR3 protein: CAGESGGALVNEQFF
V gene: TRBV5-6; J gene: TRBJ2-2; clone size: .; D gene: .; CDR3 DNA: TGTGCCAGCAGTTTTGTCTCGCGCTGGGGGCCAGAAAACACCGGGGAGCTGTTTTTT; CDR3 protein: CASSFVSRWGPENTGELFF
V gene: TRBV5-1; J gene: TRBJ2-7; clone size: once; D gene: .; CDR3 DNA: TGCGCCAGCAGCTTGTCAGCAGGGTCGGACGAGCAGTACTTC; CDR3 protein: CASSLSAGSDEQYF
V gene: TRBV18; J gene: TRBJ1-4; clone size: few; D gene: .; CDR3 DNA: TGTGCCAGCTCATCTACAGAAACTAATGAAAAACTGTTTTTT; CDR3 protein: CASSSTETNEKLFF
V gene: TRBV10-3; J gene: TRBJ2-5; clone size: .; D gene: TRBD1; CDR3 DNA: TGTGCCACCGGCCCAGGGGGTCAAGAGACCCAGTACTTC; CDR3 protein: CATGPGGQETQYF
V gene: TRBV6-5; J gene: TRBJ2-2; clone size: .; D gene: .; CDR3 DNA: TGTGCCCTTTACCGGGGCACCGGGGAGCTGTTTTTT; CDR3 protein: CALYRGTGELFF
V gene: TRBV29-1; J gene: TRBJ2-7; clone size: .; D gene: TRBD2; CDR3 DNA: TGCAGCGTTGCGCCTCTTGCACGGATAGCGGGGTCCTCCTACGAGCAGTACTTC; CDR3 protein: CSVAPLARIAGSSYEQYF
V gene: TRBV6-4; J gene: TRBJ2-3; clone size: .; D gene: .; CDR3 DNA: TGTGCCAGCAGTGACCTGGGCAGGGTAACAGATACGCAGTATTTT; CDR3 protein: CASSDLGRVTDTQYF
V gene: TRBV7-9; J gene: TRBJ2-5; clone size: .; D gene: .; CDR3 DNA: TGTGCCAGCAGCTTAGCCGTTAGGGCGGAGGGGGCCCGACGAGGGACCCAGTACTTC; CDR3 protein: CASSLAVRAEGARRGTQYF
V gene: TRBV6-5; J gene: TRBJ1-1; clone size: .; D gene: .; CDR3 DNA: TGTGCCAGCAGTTACGGGCAGGGGAGCACTGAAGCTTTCTTT; CDR3 protein: CASSYGQGSTEAFF
V gene: TRBV6-5; J gene: TRBJ2-1; clone size: .; D gene: .; CDR3 DNA: TGTGCCAGCATTACTCGGACGGGGAATTACAATGAGCAGTTCTTC; CDR3 protein: CASITRTGNYNEQFF
V gene: TRBV24-1; J gene: TRBJ1-1; clone size: .; D gene: TRBD1; CDR3 DNA: TGTGCCACCAGTGACCGTGGGGGACAGGGGGTACGGTTT; CDR3 protein: CATSDRGGQGVRF
V gene: TRBV4-1; J gene: TRBJ1-6; clone size: once; D gene: .; CDR3 DNA: TGCGCCAGCAGCCGAGGTTCATCCTCCTATAATTCACCCCTCCACTTT; CDR3 protein: CASSRGSSSYNSPLHF
V gene: TRBV6-5; J gene: TRBJ2-7; clone size: .; D gene: TRBD1; CDR3 DNA: TGTGCCAGCAGTTATGGACAGGGGGCTTCCTACGAGCAGTACTTC; CDR3 protein: CASSYGQGASYEQYF
V gene: TRBV30; J gene: TRBJ1-3; clone size: .; D gene: .; CDR3 DNA: TGTGCCTGGATGCACCTCAGGCAGGGAAACACCATATATTTT; CDR3 protein: CAWMHLRQGNTIYF
V gene: TRBV12-5; J gene: TRBJ1-5; clone size: .; D gene: TRBD1; CDR3 DNA: TGTGCTAGTGGTTCGGGGACAGGGGTAGGAAATCAGCCCCAGCATTTT; CDR3 protein: CASGSGTGVGNQPQHF
V gene: TRBV5-4; J gene: TRBJ2-7; clone size: .; D gene: TRBD2; CDR3 DNA: TGTGCCAGCAGCTTGACGGGGGGGGTCTACGAGCAGTACTTC; CDR3 protein: CASSLTGGVYEQYF